The T cell receptor (beta chain) under discussion was sequenced for a study of blood T cell repertoires in COVID-19. Study information: From the United States, Italy and Spain came samples of acute and convalescent COVID-19.

Germline V gene sequence: CDR1 SEHNR, CDR2 FQNEAQ (reference sequence). The CDR3 runs 13 residues. V gave up 3 bases and J gave up 0 bases, with 5 bases separating them. Original handling: The authors estimated nucleated cell counts from reference gene primer amplification. TCRdb's table, derived via immunoSEQ multiplex PCR, lists solely in-frame clones and lacks some. The D gene and trimming were derived from the DNA, and the V and J assignments and clone size from that table. The data contain about 150,000 clones, around 91% of them seen just once; the ten biggest clones take up roughly 15%. This clone has just a few counts.

The chain recombines TRBV7-9 with TRBJ1-1, with unresolved D. The source is a woman in her forties with acute or convalescent COVID-19. The sequenced material came from peripheral blood. In DNA, the CDR3 is TGTGCCAGCAGCTTTTCCGTGAACACTGAAGCTTTCTTT. Its protein product is CASSFSVNTEAFF.